These 30 T cell receptor beta chains share one sample of origin, sequenced in a study of shared clonotypes between healthy human individuals. Sequencing was performed with immunoSEQ multiplex PCR; in TCRdb, only in-frame clones are kept and a portion is missing. The sample yields hundreds of thousands of clones, around two thirds seen once. The sequencing sample was made of memory CD4+ T cells sorted from blood. The subset: CD45RA-negative fraction. All receptors come from a woman between 25 and 40 years old in good health.

This clone has more than one count but fewer than ten. This rearrangement joins TRBV5-1 to TRBJ2-2; D is perhaps TRBD2 (7 bases). V dropped 4 bases and J dropped 5 bases, with 15 bases sitting between them. The CDR3 runs to 15 residues. Germline V gives CDR1 SGHRS, CDR2 YFSETQ. CDR3 residues: CASSSGTTTTGELFF. For the CDR3, the DNA is TGCGCCAGCAGCAGCGGGACAACGACGACCGGGGAGCTGTTTTTT.

The chain links TRBV9 to TRBJ2-1; D may be TRBD1 or TRBD2 (5 bases each). Trimming removed 0 bases at V and 6 bases at J, with 13 bases between. The CDR3 consists of 15 residues. Germline CDR1 and CDR2: SGDLS and YYNGEE. This chain's CDR3 is CASSVAWGSTNEQFF. The CDR3 DNA reads as TGTGCCAGCAGCGTAGCTTGGGGGTCTACCAATGAGCAGTTCTTC.

Only one count was recorded for this clone. The rearrangement uses TRBV11-2 and TRBJ2-7; TRBD1 is a possible D gene (6 bases). This CDR3 contains 17 residues. Germline assignment: CDR1 SGHAT and CDR2 FQNNGV. V was pared by 5 bases and J by 2 bases, with 22 bases between. In DNA, the CDR3 is TGTGCCAGCAGCAGGAACGGACAGACGTATTCTACCTACGAGCAGTACTTC. As protein: CASSRNGQTYSTYEQYF.

This chain joins TRBV30 and TRBJ1-1; 8 bases fit TRBD1. This CDR3 is 14 amino acids long. Germline CDR1 and CDR2: GTSNPN and SVGIG (reference sequence). V was pared by 2 bases and J by 2 bases, with 4 bases of the junction left unmatched. The CDR3 is CAWSTGTGNTEAFF. For the CDR3, the DNA is TGTGCCTGGAGTACCGGGACAGGTAACACTGAAGCTTTCTTT.

The V gene is TRBV4-2, the J gene TRBJ2-7; D remains unclear. This CDR3 contains 13 residues. From germline, CDR1 is LGHNA and CDR2 YNFKEQ. V lost 0 bases, J lost 3 bases, and 6 bases lay in between. The CDR3 DNA reads TGTGCCAGCAGCCAAGAAGCCCGCTACGAGCAGTACTTC. Amino acid sequence: CASSQEARYEQYF.

This clone was seen more than once but under ten times. The gene calls are TRBV10-3 and TRBJ2-3; a possible D gene is TRBD1 (5 bases). Germline V lookup: CDR1 ENHRY, CDR2 SYGVKD. Trimming cost V 7 bases and J 4 bases, with 12 bases left between them. The CDR3 covers 13 residues. CDR3 protein: CAITSRVADTQYF. The CDR3 DNA follows: TGTGCCATCACGAGCAGGGTCGCAGATACGCAGTATTTT.

The chain uses TRBV28 and TRBJ2-7; D may match TRBD1 or TRBD2 (5 bases each). This CDR3 is 15 amino acids long. Germline CDR1 MDHEN, CDR2 SYDVKM. Trimming left V 2 bases short and J 2 bases short, with 13 bases between. CDR3 bases: TGTGCCAGCAGTTTAAAACCAGGGAGCCCCTACGAGCAGTACTTC. Translation: CASSLKPGSPYEQYF.

The rearrangement joins TRBV2 to TRBJ2-6; D might be TRBD1 or TRBD2, each matching 5 bases. The V gene's germline CDR1 is SNHLY and CDR2 FYNNEI. V lost 1 base and J lost 4, with 17 bases in between. CDR3 length: 18 residues. The chain's CDR3 is CASSEVRAGTFGANVLTF. CDR3 DNA sequence: TGTGCCAGCAGTGAAGTAAGGGCAGGGACGTTCGGGGCCAACGTCCTGACTTTC.

The V and J genes are TRBV29-1 and TRBJ1-1; D not resolved. V was clipped by 4 bases and J by 6 bases, with 12 bases between them. CDR1 and CDR2 (germline): SQVTM, ANQGSEA. This CDR3 is built from 12 residues. The CDR3 loop is CSVGLSSAEAFF. CDR3 nucleotides: TGCAGCGTTGGACTCTCCAGCGCTGAAGCTTTCTTT.

The chain recombines TRBV11-2 with TRBJ2-3; D unclear. The CDR3 runs to 16 residues. Trimming pared 1 base from V and 1 base from J, leaving 12 bases between. Germline V gene data show CDR1 as SGHAT and CDR2 as FQNNGV. The CDR3 DNA is TGTGCCAGCAGCTTAGCGCTGGGTCGCGGCACAGATACGCAGTATTTT. Translation: CASSLALGRGTDTQYF.

CDR3 loop: CASTFEGQVGNNQPQHF. The DNA for the CDR3 is TGTGCCTCCACATTCGAGGGGCAAGTGGGGAACAATCAGCCCCAGCATTTT. This chain links TRBV19 with TRBJ1-5, with D perhaps matching TRBD1 (5 bases). The germline V gene has CDR1 LNHDA and CDR2 SQIVND (reference sequence). Trimming removed 11 bases at V and 3 bases at J, with 26 bases between. The CDR3 is 17 amino acids.

This clone was seen only a few times. The chain carries TRBV28 and TRBJ1-2; a weak D match, TRBD1 (6 bases). From germline, CDR1 is MDHEN and CDR2 SYDVKM. V was trimmed by 5 bases and J by 4 bases, leaving 14 bases between them. The CDR3 loop spans 14 amino acids. The CDR3 coding sequence is TGTGCCAGCAGTCTCGGACAGCGGAGCTATGGCTACACCTTC. This encodes CASSLGQRSYGYTF.

This sequence joins TRBV7-6 and TRBJ2-3; 13 positions agree with TRBD2. The CDR3 loop spans 21 amino acids. From germline, CDR1 is SGHVS and CDR2 FNYEAQ. V trimming: 2 bases; J trimming: 0 bases; junction bases outside the gene matches: 14. CDR3 DNA: TGTGCCAGCAGCTTAAGGGGCCCCGCGGGACTAGCGGGGCAAAGCACAGATACGCAGTATTTT. Protein sequence: CASSLRGPAGLAGQSTDTQYF.

The V call is TRBV23-1, the J call TRBJ1-1; D is undetermined. TRBV23-1 is reported as an ORF; its role is uncertain. This CDR3 comprises 14 residues. Trimming took 0 bases from V and 2 from J, leaving 7 bases between them. CDR3 protein: CASSQSAVNTEAFF. The CDR3 nucleotides read TGCGCCAGCAGTCAATCGGCGGTAAACACTGAAGCTTTCTTT.

The chain uses TRBV2 and TRBJ1-5, with D hard to call. CDR1 and CDR2 from the germline V gene are SNHLY and FYNNEI. V gave up 3 bases and J gave up 9 bases, with 18 bases separating them. The CDR3 loop spans 15 amino acids. CDR3 bases: TGTGCCAGCAGTGAGAGTCTATCGAGCGGTGTGCCCCAGCATTTT. Its protein product is CASSESLSSGVPQHF.

This clone turned up a few times. V is TRBV29-1 and J is TRBJ1-1; the D gene is possibly TRBD1 (6 bases). V lost 4 bases, J lost 0 bases, and 12 bases lay in between. CDR3 size: 14 residues. Per the germline V gene, CDR1 is SQVTM and CDR2 is ANQGSEA. CDR3 loop: CSVGGGTLNTEAFF. CDR3 sequence (DNA): TGCAGCGTTGGGGGAGGGACATTGAACACTGAAGCTTTCTTT.

J is TRBJ2-3 and V is TRBV6-5; D is unclear. V was pared by 4 bases and J by 7 bases, with 15 bases between. From germline, CDR1 is MNHEY and CDR2 SVGAGI. The CDR3 is 14 residues long. As DNA, the CDR3 is TGTGCCAGCAGTTTCACCGGACGGAAAAATACGCAGTATTTT. This translates into CASSFTGRKNTQYF.

This rearrangement joins TRBV5-1 to TRBJ1-4, with 7 bases identical to TRBD1. The germline V gene has CDR1 SGHRS and CDR2 YFSETQ. The CDR3 totals 14 residues. J lost 8 bases, V lost 4 bases, and 8 bases had no gene match. The CDR3 reads CASSRGQGEEKLFF. CDR3 bases: TGCGCCAGCAGCCGGGGCCAGGGGGAAGAAAAACTGTTTTTT.

The chain carries TRBV27 and TRBJ1-2; no definite D call. Germline V gene lookup returns CDR1 MNHEY and CDR2 SMNVEV (reference sequence). V was pared by 8 bases and J by 8 bases, with 15 bases between. The CDR3 sequence is 12 residues long. As DNA, the CDR3 is TGTGCCAGCGCAAGATTCGGTGGGGGCTACACCTTC. Protein product: CASARFGGGYTF.

The gene calls are TRBV5-1 and TRBJ2-5; 10 bases match TRBD2. V lost 5 bases to trimming and J lost 4 bases; unmatched junction nucleotides: 8. Germline V gives CDR1 SGHRS, CDR2 YFSETQ. CDR3 length: 15 amino acids. CDR3 DNA: TGCGCCAGCAGAAACAAAGCGGGAGGGCCAGAGACCCAGTACTTC. This translates into CASRNKAGGPETQYF.

J is TRBJ2-3 and V is TRBV7-9, with D unresolved. Germline V gene lookup returns CDR1 SEHNR and CDR2 FQNEAQ (reference sequence). The CDR3 contains 13 residues. V was shortened by 3 bases and J by 3 bases, with 7 bases between the two germline ends. In DNA form, the CDR3 reads TGTGCCAGCAGCTTGCTAGGGACAGATACGCAGTATTTT. This sequence encodes CASSLLGTDTQYF.

The genes are TRBV2 and TRBJ1-5, with D maybe TRBD1 (5 bases). Germline V gene lookup returns CDR1 SNHLY and CDR2 FYNNEI. V lost 4 bases and J lost 1, with 14 bases in between. The CDR3 loop spans 16 amino acids. The CDR3 bases are TGTGCCAGCAGTGTTCAGGGAGGGCAAAGCAATCAGCCCCAGCATTTT. Protein: CASSVQGGQSNQPQHF.

The chain links TRBV6-1 to TRBJ1-3; 7 positions agree with TRBD1. The junction had 5 bases not matched to a gene; V was cut back by 6 bases and J by 0 bases. The CDR3 extends over 15 amino acids. From germline, CDR1 is MNHNS and CDR2 SASEGT. CDR3 loop: CASSPTGSSGNTIYF. The CDR3 nucleotides are TGTGCCAGCAGCCCGACAGGGAGCTCTGGAAACACCATATATTTT.

The DNA for the CDR3 is TGTGCCAGCACGATGGACGGACGTGAGACTGAAGCTTTCTTT. Translating it yields CASTMDGRETEAFF. This rearrangement joins TRBV6-5 to TRBJ1-1; D unclear. Germline CDR1 is MNHEY and CDR2 is SVGAGI. Trimming left V 7 bases short and J 5 bases short, with 17 bases between. The CDR3 is 14 amino acids.

The CDR3 here is CASSLGVGTPKPYEQYF. Here the CDR3 DNA reads TGTGCCAGCAGCTTAGGTGTGGGAACGCCGAAACCCTACGAGCAGTACTTC. The chain couples TRBV7-9 to TRBJ2-7; D gene uncertain. The V gene's germline CDR1 is SEHNR and CDR2 FQNEAQ (reference sequence). The V and J ends lost 1 base and 2 bases respectively, with 18 bases between them. The CDR3 length is 17 residues.

This clone was picked up many times. The CDR3 protein is CASSSGIAGDTGELFF. The CDR3 DNA is TGTGCCAGCAGCTCCGGGATAGCGGGGGACACCGGGGAGCTGTTTTTT. The rearrangement links TRBV7-9 to TRBJ2-2; 9 bases are a match to TRBD2. Trimming at V came to 4 bases and at J to 3 bases, leaving 6 bases not matched to a gene. Germline V gives CDR1 SEHNR, CDR2 FQNEAQ (reference sequence). The CDR3 has 16 amino acids. Combining the CDR3 with reference TRBV7-9 and TRBJ2-2 gives the whole variable domain DTGVSQNPRHKITKRGQNVTFRCDPISEHNRLYWYRQTLGQGPEFLTYFQNEAQLEKSRLLSDRFSAERPKGSFSTLEIQRTEQGDSAMYLCASSSGIAGDTGELFFGEGSRLTVL.

The chain links TRBV2 to TRBJ2-7; D could derive from TRBD1 or TRBD2 (5 bases each). The germline V and J ends were trimmed by 4 bases and 6 bases, with 13 bases remaining between them. Germline V gene sequence: CDR1 SNHLY, CDR2 FYNNEI. This CDR3 spans 13 amino acids. CDR3 nucleotide sequence: TGTGCCAGCAGTGCCAGGGTTGGGGGCGAGCAGTACTTC. Translated: CASSARVGGEQYF.

This clone is a singleton in its sample. The chain joins TRBV6-1 to TRBJ2-5; no firm D call. This CDR3 has 13 residues. Germline loops: CDR1 MNHNS, CDR2 SASEGT. Trimming took off 5 bases at V and 5 bases at J, with 12 bases between the two ends. CDR3 nucleotide sequence: TGTGCCAGCAGTATGACGTGGTGGGAGACCCAGTACTTC. Encoded protein: CASSMTWWETQYF.

This clone was found a few times. This chain joins TRBV27 and TRBJ1-4; the D gene is possibly TRBD1 (5 bases). CDR3 length equals 14 residues. Germline-derived CDR1 and CDR2 are MNHEY and SMNVEV (reference sequence). The V end was cut by 3 bases, the J end by 7 bases, with 12 bases between. CDR3 loop: CASSLLDKSEKLFF. As DNA, the CDR3 is TGTGCCAGCAGTTTGCTGGACAAGAGTGAAAAACTGTTTTTT.

CDR3 nucleotide sequence: TGTGCCAGCAGTTTTGACAGGGGACCCTACAATGAGCAGTTCTTC. It codes for CASSFDRGPYNEQFF. The V call is TRBV6-1, the J call TRBJ2-1; 8 positions match TRBD1. Germline V lookup: CDR1 MNHNS, CDR2 SASEGT. The V and J ends lost 5 bases and 2 bases, in that order; junction bases with no gene match: 5. The CDR3 length is 15 residues.